These 22 T cell receptor beta chains share one sample of origin, sequenced in a study of identical twins. TCRdb re-analysed the 5' RACE reads in MiXCR, keeping a single row per CDR3 protein. The table lists about 690,000 distinct CDR3 sequences, less than 7% of them singletons. What was sequenced was naive T cells sorted from blood. The receptors come from a young man in good health.

This clonotype was seen only a few times. The chain combines TRBV6-2 or TRBV6-3 with TRBJ2-2; the D gene is possibly TRBD1 (5 bases). The germline V and J ends were trimmed by 7 bases and 8 bases, with 14 bases remaining between them. Per the germline V gene, CDR1 is MNHEY and CDR2 is SVGEGT. The CDR3 runs 13 residues. CDR3 nucleotides: TGTGCCAGCACCGAACAGGTCTGGGGGGAGCTGTTTTTT. Encoded protein: CASTEQVWGELFF.

This clonotype was observed a handful of times. The V gene is TRBV12-5, the J gene TRBJ1-2, with D perhaps TRBD1 (5 bases). The CDR3 is 13 amino acids. Per germline, CDR1 LGHNT and CDR2 FRNRAP. Trimming took off 1 base at V and 4 bases at J, with 7 bases between the two ends. The CDR3 spells CASGLGQSYGYTF. The CDR3 DNA follows: TGTGCTAGTGGTTTGGGACAGTCCTATGGCTACACCTTC.

The genes are TRBV12-3 or TRBV12-4 and TRBJ1-4; weak D call: TRBD1 (6 bases). The CDR3 is 16 amino acids. Trimming stripped 7 bases from V and 5 bases from J, with 20 bases between. The CDR3 sequence: CASTALQWGRNEKLFF. In nucleotides, the CDR3 is TGTGCCAGCACCGCCCTACAGTGGGGGCGAAATGAAAAACTGTTTTTT.

This clonotype was recorded a few times. The rearrangement joins TRBV20-1 to TRBJ2-5, with 8 bases that match TRBD1. Trimming took 6 bases from V and 5 from J; bases not matched to a gene: 14. The germline V gene encodes CDR1 DFQATT and CDR2 SNEGSKA (reference sequence). CDR3 length equals 15 residues. CDR3 region: CSALSRGPRSETQYF. The CDR3 DNA sequence: TGCAGTGCCCTATCCAGGGGGCCCCGATCGGAGACCCAGTACTTC.

This clonotype was counted many times. The gene calls are TRBV12-3 or TRBV12-4 and TRBJ2-1, with D hard to call. CDR3 size: 14 residues. The V end was cut by 1 base, the J end by 0 bases, with 4 bases between. The CDR3: CASSLGPSYNEQFF. For the CDR3, the DNA is TGTGCCAGCAGTTTAGGCCCCTCCTACAATGAGCAGTTCTTC.

Many counts were recorded for this clonotype. The CDR3 DNA is TGTGCCAGCAGTTTATCCCCAGGAGGTAACAATCAGCCCCAGCATTTT. As protein: CASSLSPGGNNQPQHF. This chain joins TRBV27 and TRBJ1-5; D not resolved. V shed 0 bases and J shed 3 bases, with 12 bases lying between them. The CDR3 spans 16 residues. The germline V gene encodes CDR1 MNHEY and CDR2 SMNVEV (reference sequence).

This clonotype was seen only a few times. The V call is TRBV6-5, the J call TRBJ2-3; TRBD2 matches 7 bases. The CDR3 length is 17 residues. Germline V lookup: CDR1 MNHEY, CDR2 SVGAGI. V trimming: 3 bases; J trimming: 3 bases; junction bases outside the gene matches: 12. The CDR3 coding sequence is TGTGCCAGCAGTTATCGTCCGAGCGGGATGAGGACAGATACGCAGTATTTT. Encoded protein: CASSYRPSGMRTDTQYF.

This clonotype was counted ten times or more. This chain links TRBV7-8 with TRBJ1-1; tentative D call: TRBD1 (6 bases). The germline V gene has CDR1 SGHVS and CDR2 FQNEAQ. V lost 5 bases and J 3 bases, leaving 16 bases between the germline ends. CDR3 size: 15 residues. CDR3 DNA sequence: TGTGCCAGCAGCATCCAGGTTCGGGGGCACACTGAAGCTTTCTTT. It yields the protein CASSIQVRGHTEAFF.

This clonotype was found many times. The chain employs TRBV4-3 and TRBJ2-1; 7 positions agree with TRBD2. V shed 0 bases, J shed 9 bases, and the junction held 2 bases outside the gene matches. The germline CDR1 and CDR2 sequences are LGHNA and YSLEER. The length of the CDR3 is 13 residues. The CDR3 here is CASSQEVAGEQFF. The CDR3 DNA is TGCGCCAGCAGCCAAGAGGTAGCGGGTGAGCAGTTCTTC.

The rearrangement joins TRBV2 to TRBJ2-7, with a possible D match to TRBD1 (6 bases). Germline CDR1 SNHLY, CDR2 FYNNEI. V lost 2 bases and J lost 6, with 11 bases in between. The CDR3 is 13 residues long. CDR3 sequence reads: CASSERQQGEQYF. The CDR3 nucleotides are TGTGCCAGCAGTGAACGCCAACAGGGCGAGCAGTACTTC.

This clonotype was counted ten times or more. This chain connects TRBV6-2 or TRBV6-3 to TRBJ2-7; D is ambiguous. Germline V CDR1 and CDR2: MNHEY, SVGEGT. This CDR3 comprises 11 residues. V was trimmed by 3 bases and J by 6 bases, leaving 6 bases between them. As DNA, the CDR3 is TGTGCCAGCAGTTATTCTCTCGAGCAGTACTTC. Amino acid sequence: CASSYSLEQYF.

The chain combines TRBV10-3 with TRBJ2-7, with no clear D. This CDR3 is built from 12 residues. CDR1 and CDR2 from the germline V gene are ENHRY and SYGVKD. V lost 6 bases and J 3 bases, leaving 9 bases between the germline ends. Here the CDR3 DNA reads TGTGCCATCAGGGGATGGGACTACGAGCAGTACGTC. Its protein product is CAIRGWDYEQYV.

This clonotype has only a few counts. The V call is TRBV7-2, the J call TRBJ2-7; 9 positions match TRBD2. The CDR3 totals 13 residues. The J segment lost 7 bases and the V segment lost 1 base, leaving 2 bases of the junction unmatched. CDR1 is SGHTA, CDR2 FQGNSA, per germline. The CDR3 loop reads CASSLGREGEQYF. The CDR3 DNA follows: TGTGCCAGCAGCTTAGGGCGGGAGGGTGAGCAGTACTTC.

This chain links TRBV29-1 with TRBJ1-1; D possibly corresponds to TRBD1 (5 bases). Trimming took 8 bases from V and 4 from J, leaving 11 bases between them. Germline values: CDR1 SQVTM, CDR2 ANQGSEA. This CDR3 contains 11 residues. CDR3 DNA sequence: TGCAGCCTGGGGGGTAGCACTGAAGCTTTCTTT. The encoded protein is CSLGGSTEAFF.

The rearrangement uses TRBV27 and TRBJ1-6, with a tentative D call TRBD1 (5 bases). CDR3 length: 14 residues. V was clipped by 4 bases and J by 6 bases, with 10 bases between them. The germline V gene encodes CDR1 MNHEY and CDR2 SMNVEV (reference sequence). The CDR3: CASSSPGLNSPLHF. CDR3 bases: TGTGCCAGCAGTTCTCCGGGGCTTAATTCACCCCTCCACTTT.

The chain links TRBV5-1 to TRBJ2-5, with 13 nucleotides matching TRBD2. The CDR3 is 18 residues long. Germline V lookup: CDR1 SGHRS, CDR2 YFSETQ. J gave up 4 bases and V 4 bases, and 13 bases lay outside the gene matches. In nucleotides, the CDR3 is TGCGCCAGCAGCCCCACAACAACTAGCGGGAGGGCCCTAGAGACCCAGTACTTC. Amino acid sequence: CASSPTTTSGRALETQYF.

A few counts support this clonotype. J is TRBJ1-6 and V is TRBV5-4, with TRBD1 matching 7 bases. Germline CDR1 SGHNT, CDR2 YYREEE (reference sequence). There are 20 residues in the CDR3. V was clipped by 1 base and J by 0 bases; unmatched bases: 13. As DNA, the CDR3 is TGTGCCAGCAGCTTGCATATCTTTGGACAGGCGAGCTCCTATAATTCACCCCTCCACTTT. Translated, it gives CASSLHIFGQASSYNSPLHF.

J is TRBJ2-6 and V is TRBV7-3; 9 bases map to TRBD1. Germline-derived CDR1 and CDR2 are SGHTA and FQGTGA. This CDR3 comprises 20 residues. After removal of 5 bases from V and 2 bases from J, the junction contained 16 bases not matched to a gene. The CDR3 DNA sequence: TGTGCCAGCAGCCCCCAGGGACAGGGATGGTTAAGCACTGGGGCCAACGTCCTGACTTTC. This encodes CASSPQGQGWLSTGANVLTF.

This sequence joins TRBV28 and TRBJ2-6; D gene uncertain. V lost 5 bases to trimming and J lost 4 bases, with 12 bases between them. Germline V CDR1 and CDR2: MDHEN, SYDVKM. CDR3 length: 15 amino acids. The CDR3 DNA reads TGTGCCAGCAGTCCGAGGCGTTCCGGGGCCAACGTCCTGACTTTC. Its protein is CASSPRRSGANVLTF.

The V gene is TRBV7-2, the J gene TRBJ2-1; D might be TRBD1 (6 bases). Germline V lookup: CDR1 SGHTA, CDR2 FQGNSA. The ends were cut back, 5 bases at V and 15 bases at J, with 29 bases in the middle. This CDR3 comprises 16 residues. CDR3: CASSLTQGVAGSVWFF. In DNA, the CDR3 is TGTGCCAGCAGCCTGACACAGGGAGTTGCGGGTTCCGTCTGGTTCTTC.

Many counts were recorded for this clonotype. The chain has TRBV14 and TRBJ2-1; 8 bases line up with TRBD1. Unmatched junction bases numbered 2, after V lost 4 bases and J lost 6 bases. The germline gives CDR1 SGHDN, CDR2 FVKESK. The CDR3 is 13 residues long. This CDR3 is CASSRTGRNEQFF. CDR3 in DNA: TGTGCCAGCAGCCGGACAGGGCGCAATGAGCAGTTCTTC.

The V gene is TRBV19, the J gene TRBJ2-4; no definite D call. Germline V gene data show CDR1 as LNHDA and CDR2 as SQIVND (reference sequence). V lost 3 bases and J lost 1, with 13 bases in between. CDR3 length: 16 residues. CDR3 coding DNA: TGTGCCAGTAGTATCGGAAATTGGGTTGCCAAAAACATTCAGTACTTC. It yields the protein CASSIGNWVAKNIQYF. The full variable domain, with the rest looked up from reference TRBV19 and TRBJ2-4, is DGGITQSPKYLFRKEGQNVTLSCEQNLNHDAMYWYRQDPGQGLRLIYYSQIVNDFQKGDIAEGYSVSREKKESFPLTVTSAQKNPTAFYLCASSIGNWVAKNIQYFGAGTRLSVL.